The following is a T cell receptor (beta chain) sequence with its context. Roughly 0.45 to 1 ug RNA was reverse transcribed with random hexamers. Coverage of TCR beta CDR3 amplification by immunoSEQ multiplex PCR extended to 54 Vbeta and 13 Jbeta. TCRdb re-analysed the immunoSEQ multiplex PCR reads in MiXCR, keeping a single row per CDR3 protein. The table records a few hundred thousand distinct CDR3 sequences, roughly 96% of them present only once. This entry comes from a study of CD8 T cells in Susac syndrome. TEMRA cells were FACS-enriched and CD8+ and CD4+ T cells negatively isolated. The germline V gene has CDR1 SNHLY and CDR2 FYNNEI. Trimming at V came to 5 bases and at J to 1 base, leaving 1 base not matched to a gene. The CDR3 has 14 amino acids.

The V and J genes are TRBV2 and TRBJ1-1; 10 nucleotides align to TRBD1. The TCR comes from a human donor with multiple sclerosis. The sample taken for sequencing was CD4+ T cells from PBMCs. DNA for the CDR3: TGTGCCAGCAGTAGGGACAGGGGGAACACTGAAGCTTTCTTT. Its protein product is CASSRDRGNTEAFF.